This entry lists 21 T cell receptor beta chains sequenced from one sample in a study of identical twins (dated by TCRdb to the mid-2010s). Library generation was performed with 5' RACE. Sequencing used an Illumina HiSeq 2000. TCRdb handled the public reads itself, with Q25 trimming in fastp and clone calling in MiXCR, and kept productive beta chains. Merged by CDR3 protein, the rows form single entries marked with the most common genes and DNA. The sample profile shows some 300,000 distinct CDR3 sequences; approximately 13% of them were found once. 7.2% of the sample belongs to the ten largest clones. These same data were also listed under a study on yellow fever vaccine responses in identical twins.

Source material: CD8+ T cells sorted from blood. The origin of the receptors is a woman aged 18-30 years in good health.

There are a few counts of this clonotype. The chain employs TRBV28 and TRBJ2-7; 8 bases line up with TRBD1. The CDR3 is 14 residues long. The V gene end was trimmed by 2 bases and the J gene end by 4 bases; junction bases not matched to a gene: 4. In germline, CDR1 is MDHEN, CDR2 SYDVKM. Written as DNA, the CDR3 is TGTGCCAGCAGTTTAGGACAGGGTGAATACGAGCAGTACGTC. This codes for CASSLGQGEYEQYV.

The CDR3 reads CAISERNGALQETQYF. CDR3 nucleotide sequence: TGTGCCATCAGTGAGAGAAACGGGGCACTCCAAGAGACCCAGTACTTC. This chain uses TRBV10-3 with TRBJ2-5; D may match TRBD1 or TRBD2 (5 bases each). Germline V gene sequence: CDR1 ENHRY, CDR2 SYGVKD. Trimming left V 2 bases short and J 1 base short, with 14 bases between. The CDR3 length is 16 residues.

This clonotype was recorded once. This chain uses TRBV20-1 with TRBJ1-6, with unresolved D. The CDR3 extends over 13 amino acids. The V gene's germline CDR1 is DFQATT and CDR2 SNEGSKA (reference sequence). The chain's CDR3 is CLTKSSYNSPLHF. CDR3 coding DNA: TGCCTGACCAAGAGCTCCTATAATTCACCCCTCCACTTT.

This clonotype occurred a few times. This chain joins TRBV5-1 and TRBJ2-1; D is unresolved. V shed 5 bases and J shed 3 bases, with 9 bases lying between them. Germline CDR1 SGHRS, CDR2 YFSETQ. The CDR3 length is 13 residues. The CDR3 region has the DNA TGCGCCAGCAGTCAATCGGACTACAATGAGCAGTTCTTC. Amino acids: CASSQSDYNEQFF.

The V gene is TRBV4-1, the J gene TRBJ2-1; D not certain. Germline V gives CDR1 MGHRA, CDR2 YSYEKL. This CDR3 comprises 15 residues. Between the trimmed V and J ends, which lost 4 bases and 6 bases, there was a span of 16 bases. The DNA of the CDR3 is TGCGCCAGCAGCCCTCAGCCAATTTTCGGCAATGAGCAGTTCTTC. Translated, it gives CASSPQPIFGNEQFF.

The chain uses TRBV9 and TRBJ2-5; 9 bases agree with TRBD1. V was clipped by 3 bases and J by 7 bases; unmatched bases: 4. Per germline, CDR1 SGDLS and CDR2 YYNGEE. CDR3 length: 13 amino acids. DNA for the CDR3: TGTGCCAGCAGCGGAGACAGGGGGGGGACCCAGTACTTC. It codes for CASSGDRGGTQYF.

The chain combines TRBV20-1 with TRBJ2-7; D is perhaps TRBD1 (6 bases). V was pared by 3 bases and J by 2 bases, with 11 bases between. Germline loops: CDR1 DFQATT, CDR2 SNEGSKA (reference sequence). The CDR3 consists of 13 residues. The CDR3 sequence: CSASWGRAYEQYV. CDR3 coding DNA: TGCAGTGCTAGTTGGGGGCGAGCCTACGAGCAGTACGTC.

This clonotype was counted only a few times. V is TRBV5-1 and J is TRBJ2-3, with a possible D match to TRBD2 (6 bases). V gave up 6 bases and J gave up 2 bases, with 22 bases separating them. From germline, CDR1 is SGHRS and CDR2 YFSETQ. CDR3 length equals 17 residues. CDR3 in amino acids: CASTQEGRIEITDTQYF. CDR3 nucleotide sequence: TGCGCCAGCACCCAGGAGGGACGCATAGAAATCACAGATACGCAGTATTTT.

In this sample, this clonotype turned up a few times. CDR3 loop: CSAIRDNYNEQFF. Here the CDR3 DNA reads TGCAGTGCTATCCGGGACAACTACAATGAGCAGTTCTTC. The chain has TRBV20-1 and TRBJ2-1; perhaps TRBD1 as D (6 bases). The ends were cut back, 4 bases at V and 3 bases at J, with 10 bases in the middle. CDR3 length: 13 amino acids. Germline CDR1 is DFQATT and CDR2 is SNEGSKA (reference sequence).

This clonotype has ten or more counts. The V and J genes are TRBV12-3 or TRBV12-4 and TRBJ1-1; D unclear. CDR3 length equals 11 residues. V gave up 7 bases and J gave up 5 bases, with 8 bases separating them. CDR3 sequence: CASTPGTEAFF. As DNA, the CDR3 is TGTGCCAGCACCCCTGGGACTGAAGCTTTCTTT.

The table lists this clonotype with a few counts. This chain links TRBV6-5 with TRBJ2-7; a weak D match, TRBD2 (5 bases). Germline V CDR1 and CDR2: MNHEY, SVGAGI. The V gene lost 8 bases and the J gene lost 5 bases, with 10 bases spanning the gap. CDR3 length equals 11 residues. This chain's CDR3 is CASGSGNEQYV. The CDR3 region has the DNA TGTGCCAGCGGTTCCGGGAACGAGCAGTACGTC.

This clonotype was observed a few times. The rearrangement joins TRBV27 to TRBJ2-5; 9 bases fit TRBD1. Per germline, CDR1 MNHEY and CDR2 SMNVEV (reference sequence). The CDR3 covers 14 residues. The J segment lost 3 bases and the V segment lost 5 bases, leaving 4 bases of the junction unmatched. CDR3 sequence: CASSRRDREETQYF. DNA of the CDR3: TGTGCCAGCAGTAGAAGGGACAGGGAAGAGACCCAGTACTTC.

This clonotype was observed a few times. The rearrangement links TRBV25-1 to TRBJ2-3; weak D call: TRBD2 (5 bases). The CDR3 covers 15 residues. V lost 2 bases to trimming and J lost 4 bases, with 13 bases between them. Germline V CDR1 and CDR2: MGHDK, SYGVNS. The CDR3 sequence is CASSEGDYGPDTQYF. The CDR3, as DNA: TGTGCCAGCAGTGAAGGCGACTACGGGCCAGATACGCAGTATTTT.

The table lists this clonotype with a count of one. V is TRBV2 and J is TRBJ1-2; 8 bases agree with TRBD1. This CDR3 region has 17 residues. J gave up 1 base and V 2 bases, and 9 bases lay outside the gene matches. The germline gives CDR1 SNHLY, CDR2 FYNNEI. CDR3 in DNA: TGTGCCAGCAGTGAAACGGGACAGGAGGCTTTTAACTATGGCTACACCTTC. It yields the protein CASSETGQEAFNYGYTF.

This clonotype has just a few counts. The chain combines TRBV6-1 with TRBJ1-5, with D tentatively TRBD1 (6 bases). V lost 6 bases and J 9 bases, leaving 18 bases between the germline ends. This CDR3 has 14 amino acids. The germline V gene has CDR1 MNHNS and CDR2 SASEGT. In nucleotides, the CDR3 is TGTGCCAGCAGAAAACAAGGGGGTCCAGGGCCCCAGCATTTT. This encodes CASRKQGGPGPQHF.

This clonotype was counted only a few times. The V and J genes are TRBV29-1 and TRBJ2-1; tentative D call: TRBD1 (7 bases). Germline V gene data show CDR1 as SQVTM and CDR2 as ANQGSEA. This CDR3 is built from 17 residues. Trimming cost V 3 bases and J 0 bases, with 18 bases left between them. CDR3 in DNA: TGCAGCGTTGACTCTCTGTCGCGGGACAGCTCCTACAATGAGCAGTTCTTC. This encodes CSVDSLSRDSSYNEQFF.

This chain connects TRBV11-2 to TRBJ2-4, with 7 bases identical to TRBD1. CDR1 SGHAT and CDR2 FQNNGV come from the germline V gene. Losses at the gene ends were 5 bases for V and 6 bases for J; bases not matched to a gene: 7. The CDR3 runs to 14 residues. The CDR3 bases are TGTGCCAGCAGCGGACAGGTTGAGGGAAACATTCAGTACTTC. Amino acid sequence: CASSGQVEGNIQYF.

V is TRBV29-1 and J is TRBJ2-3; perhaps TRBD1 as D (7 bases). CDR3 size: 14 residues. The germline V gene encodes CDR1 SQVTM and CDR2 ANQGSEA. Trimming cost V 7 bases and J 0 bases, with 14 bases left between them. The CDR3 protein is CSDSTGTSTDTQYF. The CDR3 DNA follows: TGCAGCGATTCGACAGGGACTAGCACAGATACGCAGTATTTT.

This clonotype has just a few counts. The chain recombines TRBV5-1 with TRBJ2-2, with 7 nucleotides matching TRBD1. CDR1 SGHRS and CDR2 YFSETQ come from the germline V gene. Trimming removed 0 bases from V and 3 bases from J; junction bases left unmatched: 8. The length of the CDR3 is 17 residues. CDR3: CASSLATGLGDTGELFF. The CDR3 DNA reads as TGCGCCAGCAGCTTGGCGACAGGGCTCGGAGACACCGGGGAGCTGTTTTTT. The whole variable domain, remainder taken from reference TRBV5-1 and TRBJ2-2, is KAGVTQTPRYLIKTRGQQVTLSCSPISGHRSVSWYQQTPGQGLQFLFEYFSETQRNKGNFPGRFSGRQFSNSRSEMNVSTLELGDSALYLCASSLATGLGDTGELFFGEGSRLTVL.

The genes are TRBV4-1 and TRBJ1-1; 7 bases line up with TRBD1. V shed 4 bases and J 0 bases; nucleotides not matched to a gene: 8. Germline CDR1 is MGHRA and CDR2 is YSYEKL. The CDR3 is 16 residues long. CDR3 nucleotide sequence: TGCGCCAGCAGCCTAGAGGGGGCTCTCGTGAACACTGAAGCTTTCTTT. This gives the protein CASSLEGALVNTEAFF.

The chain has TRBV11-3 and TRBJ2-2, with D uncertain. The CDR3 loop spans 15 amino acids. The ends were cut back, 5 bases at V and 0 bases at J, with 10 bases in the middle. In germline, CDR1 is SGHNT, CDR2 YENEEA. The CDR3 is CASSEGRTNTGELFF. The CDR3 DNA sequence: TGTGCCAGCAGCGAAGGACGGACGAACACCGGGGAGCTGTTTTTT. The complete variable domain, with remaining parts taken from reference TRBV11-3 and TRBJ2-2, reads EAGVVQSPRYKIIEKKQPVAFWCNPISGHNTLYWYLQNLGQGPELLIRYENEEAVDDSQLPKDRFSAERLKGVDSTLKIQPAELGDSAVYLCASSEGRTNTGELFFGEGSRLTVL.